The 9 T cell receptor beta chains listed next were all sequenced from one sample in a study of beta chain features in type 1 diabetes. Reverse transcribing all isolated RNA meant expressed TCRB transcripts were sequenced. TCRdb's table, derived via immunoSEQ multiplex PCR, lists solely in-frame clones and lacks some. This sample has roughly 300,000 clones, with less than 15% found just once. The sample taken for sequencing was central memory CD4+ T cells from blood. Source of these receptors: a young man in good health.

The chain couples TRBV9 to TRBJ2-3, with unresolved D. V was pared by 4 bases and J by 6 bases, with 9 bases between. The CDR3 extends over 12 amino acids. Germline lookup yields CDR1 SGDLS and CDR2 YYNGEE. As DNA, the CDR3 is TGTGCCAGCAGCAGAACGGGTGATACGCAGTATTTT. Translation: CASSRTGDTQYF.

This clone was seen a few times. This chain connects TRBV29-1 to TRBJ1-5, with D perhaps matching TRBD1 (6 bases). CDR1 and CDR2 from the germline V gene are SQVTM and ANQGSEA. The CDR3 runs to 14 residues. V was clipped by 6 bases and J by 3 bases, with 15 bases between them. The CDR3 bases are TGCAGCGTCACCATTCCAGGGGACAATCAGCCCCAGCATTTT. Translated: CSVTIPGDNQPQHF.

The CDR3 DNA sequence: TGTGCCATCAGTGAGTCGACTAGCGGGAGGCGGTACGAGCAGTACGTC. Translating gives CAISESTSGRRYEQYV. J is TRBJ2-7 and V is TRBV10-3; 13 bases match TRBD2. CDR3 length equals 16 residues. Unmatched junction bases numbered 3, after V lost 0 bases and J lost 4 bases. Germline loops: CDR1 ENHRY, CDR2 SYGVKD.

This clone was detected a few times. The V and J genes are TRBV5-1 and TRBJ2-2; D is uncertain. The CDR3 spans 13 residues. V dropped 1 base and J dropped 2 bases, with 3 bases sitting between them. Germline V gives CDR1 SGHRS, CDR2 YFSETQ. The CDR3 region is CASSLPNTGELFF. CDR3 DNA: TGCGCCAGCAGCTTGCCCAACACCGGGGAGCTGTTTTTT.

V is TRBV6-1 and J is TRBJ2-7; D is undetermined. V shed 5 bases and J shed 3 bases, with 8 bases lying between them. CDR1 is MNHNS and CDR2 is SASEGT in the germline V gene. The CDR3 runs 12 residues. CDR3 in DNA: TGTGCCAGCAGTATCTCCAACTACGAGCAGTACGTC. This codes for CASSISNYEQYV.

In this sample, this clone turned up a few times. The chain couples TRBV10-1 to TRBJ2-3; D not resolved. Germline loops: CDR1 WNHNN, CDR2 SYGVQD (reference sequence). The CDR3 totals 13 residues. V gave up 2 bases and J gave up 2 bases, with 5 bases separating them. CDR3 bases: TGCGCCAGCAGTGAGAGCTTCACAGATACGCAGTATTTT. Protein sequence: CASSESFTDTQYF.

This clone appeared many times. The V gene is TRBV21-1, the J gene TRBJ2-7; TRBD2 is taken as the D call from the table, unchecked against the DNA. TRBV21-1 is annotated as a pseudogene. The CDR3 is 19 residues long. The CDR3 nucleotides read TGTGCCAGCAGCAAAGATAGGAACAAACTCCTACTTAGCTCCTACGAGCAGTACGTC. Translating gives CASSKDRNKLLLSSYEQYV.

This clone was observed a few times. The V call is TRBV11-3, the J call TRBJ2-2; maybe TRBD1 (6 bases). V was pared by 1 base and J by 2 bases, with 14 bases between. Germline V gene lookup returns CDR1 SGHNT and CDR2 YENEEA. The CDR3 sequence is 17 residues long. CDR3 amino acids: CASSLVLGAGNTGELFF. The DNA of the CDR3 is TGTGCCAGCAGCTTAGTATTGGGGGCCGGTAACACCGGGGAGCTGTTTTTT.

The chain links TRBV4-3 to TRBJ2-5; 11 bases map to TRBD2. CDR1 LGHNA and CDR2 YSLEER come from the germline V gene. With V trimmed by 1 base and J by 5 bases, 3 bases remained unmatched. This CDR3 comprises 15 residues. CDR3 DNA: TGCGCCAGCAGCCAAGTAGCGGGGGGGCGTGAGACCCAGTACTTC. Its protein product is CASSQVAGGRETQYF.